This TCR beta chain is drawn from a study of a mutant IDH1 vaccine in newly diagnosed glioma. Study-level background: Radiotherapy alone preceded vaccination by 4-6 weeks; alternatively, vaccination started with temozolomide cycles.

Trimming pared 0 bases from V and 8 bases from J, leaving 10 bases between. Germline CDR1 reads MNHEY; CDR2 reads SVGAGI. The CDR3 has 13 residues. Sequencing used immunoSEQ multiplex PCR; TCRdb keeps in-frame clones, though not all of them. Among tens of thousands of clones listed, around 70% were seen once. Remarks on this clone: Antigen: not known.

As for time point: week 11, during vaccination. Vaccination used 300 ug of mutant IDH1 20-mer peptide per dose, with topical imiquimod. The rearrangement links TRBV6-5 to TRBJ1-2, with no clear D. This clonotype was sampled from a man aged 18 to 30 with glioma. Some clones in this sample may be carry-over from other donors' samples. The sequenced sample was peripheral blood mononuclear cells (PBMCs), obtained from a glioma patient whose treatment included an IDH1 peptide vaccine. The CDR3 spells CASSYSTGVGYTF. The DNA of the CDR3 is TGTGCCAGCAGTTACTCGACCGGAGTCGGCTACACCTTC.